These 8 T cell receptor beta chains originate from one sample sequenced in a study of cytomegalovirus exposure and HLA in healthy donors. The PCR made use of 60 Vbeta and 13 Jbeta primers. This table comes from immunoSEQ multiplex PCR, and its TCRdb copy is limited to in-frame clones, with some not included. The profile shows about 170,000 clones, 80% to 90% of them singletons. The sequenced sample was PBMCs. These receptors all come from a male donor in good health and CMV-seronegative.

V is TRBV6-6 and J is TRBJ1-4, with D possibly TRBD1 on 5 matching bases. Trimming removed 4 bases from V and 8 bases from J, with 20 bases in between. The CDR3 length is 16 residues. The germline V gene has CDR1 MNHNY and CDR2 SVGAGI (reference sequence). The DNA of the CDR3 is TGTGCCAGCAGTTCACCGGACCGGGGGAGTGGGGAAAAACTGTTTTTT. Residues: CASSSPDRGSGEKLFF.

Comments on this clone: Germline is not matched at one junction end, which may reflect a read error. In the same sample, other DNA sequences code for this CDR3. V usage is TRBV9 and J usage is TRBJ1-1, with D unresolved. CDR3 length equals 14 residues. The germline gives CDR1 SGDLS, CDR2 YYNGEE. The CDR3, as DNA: TGTGCTAGCAGCCCTAGTGGTAGGTACACTGAAGCTTTCTTT. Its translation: CASSPSGRYTEAFF.

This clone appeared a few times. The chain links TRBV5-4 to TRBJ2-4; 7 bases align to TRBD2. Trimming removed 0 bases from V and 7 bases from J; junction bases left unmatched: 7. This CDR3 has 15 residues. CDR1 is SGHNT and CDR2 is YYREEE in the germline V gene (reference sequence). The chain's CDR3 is CASSLDPAGDNIQYF. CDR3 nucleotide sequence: TGTGCCAGCAGCTTGGACCCGGCGGGAGATAACATTCAGTACTTC.

CDR3 nucleotides: TGTGCCAGCAGCGTAGGGGACAGCTACGAGCAGTACTTC. As protein: CASSVGDSYEQYF. The V and J genes are TRBV9 and TRBJ2-7; 7 nucleotides match TRBD1. V shed 0 bases and J 3 bases; nucleotides not matched to a gene: 0. The CDR3 is 13 amino acids. Looked up from germline, CDR1 is SGDLS and CDR2 is YYNGEE.

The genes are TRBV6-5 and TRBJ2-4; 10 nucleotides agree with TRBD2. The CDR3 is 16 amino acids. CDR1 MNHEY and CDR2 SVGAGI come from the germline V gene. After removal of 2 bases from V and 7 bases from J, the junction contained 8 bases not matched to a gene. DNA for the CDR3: TGTGCCAGCAGTTACAGCGGGAGGGCCGGATCGAACATTCAGTACTTC. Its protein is CASSYSGRAGSNIQYF.

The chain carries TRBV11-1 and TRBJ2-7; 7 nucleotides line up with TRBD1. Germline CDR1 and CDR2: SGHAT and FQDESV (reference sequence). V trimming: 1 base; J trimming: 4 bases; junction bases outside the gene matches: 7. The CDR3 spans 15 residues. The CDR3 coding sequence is TGTGCCAGCAGCTTAGGGGGACAGACCCTATACGAGCAGTACTTC. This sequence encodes CASSLGGQTLYEQYF.

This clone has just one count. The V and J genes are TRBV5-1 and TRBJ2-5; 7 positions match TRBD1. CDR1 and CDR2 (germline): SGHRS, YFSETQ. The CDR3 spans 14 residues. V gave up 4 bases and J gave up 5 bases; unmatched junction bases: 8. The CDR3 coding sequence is TGCGCCAGCAGCCGGACAGGTTTCAGGGAGACCCAGTACTTC. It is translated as CASSRTGFRETQYF.

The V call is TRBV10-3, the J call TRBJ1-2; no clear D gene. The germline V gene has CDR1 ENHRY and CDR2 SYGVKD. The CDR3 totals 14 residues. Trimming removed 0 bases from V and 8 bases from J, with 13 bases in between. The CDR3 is CAISESTDGSGYTF. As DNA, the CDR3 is TGTGCCATCAGTGAGTCGACCGACGGGTCGGGCTACACCTTC.